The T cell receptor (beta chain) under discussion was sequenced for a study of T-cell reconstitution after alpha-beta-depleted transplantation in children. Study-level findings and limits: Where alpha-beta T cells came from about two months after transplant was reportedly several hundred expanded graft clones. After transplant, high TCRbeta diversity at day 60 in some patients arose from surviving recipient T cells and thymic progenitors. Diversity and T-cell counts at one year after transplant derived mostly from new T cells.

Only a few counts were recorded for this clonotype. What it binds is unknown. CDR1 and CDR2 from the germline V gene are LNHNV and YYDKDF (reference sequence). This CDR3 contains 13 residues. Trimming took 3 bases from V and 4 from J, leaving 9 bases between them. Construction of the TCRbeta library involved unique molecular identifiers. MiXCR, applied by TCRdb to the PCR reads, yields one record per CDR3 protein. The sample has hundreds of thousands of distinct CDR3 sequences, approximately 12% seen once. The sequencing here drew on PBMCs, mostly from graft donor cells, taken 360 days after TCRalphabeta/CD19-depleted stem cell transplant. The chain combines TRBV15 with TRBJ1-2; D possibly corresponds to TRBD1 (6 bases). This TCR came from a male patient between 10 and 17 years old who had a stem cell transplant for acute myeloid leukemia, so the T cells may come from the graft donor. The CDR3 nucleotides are TGTGCCACCAGCAGGGACAGCCGCTATGGCTACACCTTC. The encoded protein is CATSRDSRYGYTF.